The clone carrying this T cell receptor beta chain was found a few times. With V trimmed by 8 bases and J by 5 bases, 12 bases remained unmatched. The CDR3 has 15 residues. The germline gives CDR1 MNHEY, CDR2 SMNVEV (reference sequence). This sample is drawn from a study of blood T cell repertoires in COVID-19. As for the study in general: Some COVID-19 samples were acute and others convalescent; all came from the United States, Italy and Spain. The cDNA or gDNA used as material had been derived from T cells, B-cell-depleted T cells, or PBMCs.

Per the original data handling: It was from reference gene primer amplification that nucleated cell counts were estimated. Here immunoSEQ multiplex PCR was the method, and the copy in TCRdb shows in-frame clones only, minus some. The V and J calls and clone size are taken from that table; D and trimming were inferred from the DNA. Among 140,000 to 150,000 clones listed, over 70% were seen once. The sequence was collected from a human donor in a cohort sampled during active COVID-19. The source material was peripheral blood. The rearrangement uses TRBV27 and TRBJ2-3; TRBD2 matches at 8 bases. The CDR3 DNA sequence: TGTGCCAGCGCCGGACTGGGGAGCGGGGGAGATACGCAGTATTTT. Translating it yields CASAGLGSGGDTQYF.